This is a list of T cell receptor beta chains from one sample in a study of T cell responses to AZD1222 COVID-19 vaccine. The method was immunoSEQ multiplex PCR; TCRdb's version includes in-frame clones alone and lacks a portion of them. The sample holds 60,000 to 70,000 clones, around 82% seen once. The sequencing here drew on peripheral blood, taken on day 0 of AZD1222 vaccination. The receptor set was obtained from an adult in good health. Both conserved end residues are part of each CDR3. A D gene is named only where the DNA matches it firmly. Clone size is not always given. Where it is, it says once, few, many or a class for expanded clones.

cdr3_length: 17; clone_size: NA; v_call: TRBV11-2; j_call: TRBJ2-7; d_call: TRBD1; cdr3_nt: TGTGCCAGCACCACGTCCAGGGGGCCTGGGGGGCCCTACGAGCAGTACTTC; cdr3_aa: CASTTSRGPGGPYEQYF
cdr3_length: 16; clone_size: NA; v_call: TRBV7-2; j_call: TRBJ1-3; d_call: TRBD1; cdr3_nt: TGTGCCAGCAGCTTGAGACAGGGGAGCTCTGGAAACACCATATATTTT; cdr3_aa: CASSLRQGSSGNTIYF
cdr3_length: 13; clone_size: NA; v_call: TRBV9; j_call: TRBJ1-2; d_call: TRBD1; cdr3_nt: TGTGCCAGCAGCGTAGGGGACAGGGCCCCCCTCGCCTTC; cdr3_aa: CASSVGDRAPLAF
cdr3_length: 15; clone_size: NA; v_call: TRBV30; j_call: TRBJ2-3; d_call: TRBD2; cdr3_nt: TGTGCCTGGACGGGGGGGGCCGTCGGCACAGATACGCAGTATTTT; cdr3_aa: CAWTGGAVGTDTQYF
cdr3_length: 13; clone_size: NA; v_call: TRBV12-3/TRBV12-4; j_call: TRBJ2-1; d_call: NA; cdr3_nt: TGTGCCAGCAGTCTTCATTTGGGGGTTGAGCAGTTCTTC; cdr3_aa: CASSLHLGVEQFF
cdr3_length: 13; clone_size: NA; v_call: TRBV5-6; j_call: TRBJ1-2; d_call: TRBD1; cdr3_nt: TGTGCCAGCACCTTCGACAGGGATCTAGGCTACACCTTC; cdr3_aa: CASTFDRDLGYTF
cdr3_length: 17; clone_size: once; v_call: TRBV10-3; j_call: TRBJ1-6; d_call: TRBD1; cdr3_nt: TGTGCCATCAGTGAGTCGTCAAAGACAGGGGGTGATTCACCCCTCCACTTT; cdr3_aa: CAISESSKTGGDSPLHF
cdr3_length: 15; clone_size: few; v_call: TRBV5-1; j_call: TRBJ1-2; d_call: NA; cdr3_nt: TGCGCCAGCAGAGACCCGTTGGAGGGAATTAATGGCTACACCTTC; cdr3_aa: CASRDPLEGINGYTF
cdr3_length: 15; clone_size: NA; v_call: TRBV24-1; j_call: TRBJ1-4; d_call: TRBD1; cdr3_nt: TGTGCCACCAGTGATTCGACAGGGTCTAATGAAAAACTGTTTTTT; cdr3_aa: CATSDSTGSNEKLFF
cdr3_length: 14; clone_size: NA; v_call: TRBV18; j_call: TRBJ1-2; d_call: NA; cdr3_nt: TGTGCCAGCTCCTCTGAGACGGCATCCTATGGCTACACCTTC; cdr3_aa: CASSSETASYGYTF
cdr3_length: 12; clone_size: NA; v_call: TRBV11-2; j_call: TRBJ2-7; d_call: NA; cdr3_nt: TGTGCCAGCAGCTTGGGTGCCTACGAGCAGTACTTC; cdr3_aa: CASSLGAYEQYF
cdr3_length: 15; clone_size: NA; v_call: TRBV6-6; j_call: TRBJ1-5; d_call: TRBD1; cdr3_nt: TGTGCCAGCAGTTACTCGATGACAGGGGCTCAGCCCCAGCATTTT; cdr3_aa: CASSYSMTGAQPQHF
cdr3_length: 15; clone_size: NA; v_call: TRBV5-4; j_call: TRBJ2-3; d_call: NA; cdr3_nt: TGTGCCAGCAGCTTTTATCAGGGAAACGCAGATACGCAGTATTTT; cdr3_aa: CASSFYQGNADTQYF
cdr3_length: 12; clone_size: NA; v_call: TRBV11-2; j_call: TRBJ1-1; d_call: NA; cdr3_nt: TGTGCCAGCAGCTTAGTACCCACTGAAGCTTTCTTT; cdr3_aa: CASSLVPTEAFF
cdr3_length: 15; clone_size: NA; v_call: TRBV18; j_call: TRBJ1-3; d_call: NA; cdr3_nt: TGTGCCAGCTCGGAACAGGCCTACTCTGGAAACACCATATATTTT; cdr3_aa: CASSEQAYSGNTIYF
cdr3_length: 13; clone_size: NA; v_call: TRBV5-1; j_call: TRBJ2-7; d_call: NA; cdr3_nt: TGCGCCAGCAGCCTGGGGGACTCCATCGAGCAGTACTTC; cdr3_aa: CASSLGDSIEQYF
cdr3_length: 17; clone_size: NA; v_call: TRBV7-2; j_call: TRBJ1-3; d_call: TRBD1; cdr3_nt: TGTGCCAGCAGCCCCCGCGGGACAGCTTTCTCTGGAAACACCATATATTTT; cdr3_aa: CASSPRGTAFSGNTIYF
cdr3_length: 14; clone_size: NA; v_call: TRBV6-5; j_call: TRBJ2-7; d_call: TRBD1; cdr3_nt: TGTGCCAGCAGTCCGGACAGGGGGCCGAACGAGCAGTACTTC; cdr3_aa: CASSPDRGPNEQYF
cdr3_length: 12; clone_size: NA; v_call: TRBV19; j_call: TRBJ1-1; d_call: NA; cdr3_nt: TGTGCCAGTATGTTGGGAGCGACTGAAGCTTTCTTT; cdr3_aa: CASMLGATEAFF
cdr3_length: 15; clone_size: NA; v_call: TRBV6-2/TRBV6-3; j_call: TRBJ1-1; d_call: TRBD1; cdr3_nt: TGTGCCAGCAGCACCGGGACAGGTCTGGGTGTTGAAGCTTTCTTT; cdr3_aa: CASSTGTGLGVEAFF
cdr3_length: 12; clone_size: NA; v_call: TRBV7-9; j_call: TRBJ2-7; d_call: NA; cdr3_nt: TGTGCCAGCAGCCCAGACGCCTACGAGCAGTACTTC; cdr3_aa: CASSPDAYEQYF
cdr3_length: 16; clone_size: NA; v_call: TRBV7-6; j_call: TRBJ1-3; d_call: NA; cdr3_nt: TGTGTCAGCAGCTTAGTAGGGACGGACTCTGGAAACACCATATATTTT; cdr3_aa: CVSSLVGTDSGNTIYF
cdr3_length: 11; clone_size: NA; v_call: TRBV25-1; j_call: TRBJ1-2; d_call: NA; cdr3_nt: TGTGCCAGCAGAGAGGTGGGTGGCTACACCTTC; cdr3_aa: CASREVGGYTF
cdr3_length: 12; clone_size: NA; v_call: TRBV29-1; j_call: TRBJ1-2; d_call: NA; cdr3_nt: TGCAGCGTCGGGGGCGAGTCAGATGGCTACACCTTC; cdr3_aa: CSVGGESDGYTF
cdr3_length: 18; clone_size: NA; v_call: TRBV6-1; j_call: TRBJ2-5; d_call: TRBD1; cdr3_nt: TGTGCCAGCAGTGAACTTGTATTGTACGGACAGGTCCAAGAGACCCAGTACTTC; cdr3_aa: CASSELVLYGQVQETQYF
cdr3_length: 17; clone_size: NA; v_call: TRBV25-1; j_call: TRBJ1-3; d_call: NA; cdr3_nt: TGTGCCAGCAGTGGGGTCGAGGGCTCGAACCCTGGAAACACCATATATTTT; cdr3_aa: CASSGVEGSNPGNTIYF
cdr3_length: 13; clone_size: NA; v_call: TRBV18; j_call: TRBJ1-1; d_call: NA; cdr3_nt: TGTGCCAGCTCTCAGGAGATGAACACTGAAGCTTTCTTT; cdr3_aa: CASSQEMNTEAFF
cdr3_length: 13; clone_size: NA; v_call: TRBV7-2; j_call: TRBJ1-2; d_call: NA; cdr3_nt: TGTGCCAGCAGCTTAGATGAGCTCTTGCGCTACACCTTC; cdr3_aa: CASSLDELLRYTF
cdr3_length: 12; clone_size: NA; v_call: TRBV30; j_call: TRBJ1-2; d_call: NA; cdr3_nt: TGTGCCTGGAGAGCAGGGAACTATGGCTACACCTTC; cdr3_aa: CAWRAGNYGYTF
cdr3_length: 15; clone_size: NA; v_call: TRBV7-9; j_call: TRBJ2-5; d_call: TRBD2; cdr3_nt: TGTGCCAGCAGCCCCGCGGCGGGGGGGAGGGAGACCCAGTACTTC; cdr3_aa: CASSPAAGGRETQYF
cdr3_length: 13; clone_size: NA; v_call: TRBV2; j_call: TRBJ1-1; d_call: NA; cdr3_nt: TGTGCCAGCAGTCCTCTGATGAACACTGAAGCTTTCTTT; cdr3_aa: CASSPLMNTEAFF
cdr3_length: 16; clone_size: NA; v_call: TRBV4-1; j_call: TRBJ2-3; d_call: TRBD2; cdr3_nt: TGCGCCAGCAGCCAAGCCTCTAGCGGGGTCACAGATACGCAGTATTTT; cdr3_aa: CASSQASSGVTDTQYF
cdr3_length: 17; clone_size: few; v_call: TRBV24-1; j_call: TRBJ2-7; d_call: TRBD1; cdr3_nt: TGTGCCACCTCGACAGGGATAGGGGTGGGAGAACTCCACGAGCAGTACTTC; cdr3_aa: CATSTGIGVGELHEQYF
cdr3_length: 17; clone_size: NA; v_call: TRBV3-1/TRBV3-2; j_call: TRBJ1-2; d_call: TRBD1; cdr3_nt: TGTGCCAGCAGCCAAGAACGGGGGACAGGATGGTCTAATGGCTACACCTTC; cdr3_aa: CASSQERGTGWSNGYTF
cdr3_length: 13; clone_size: NA; v_call: TRBV19; j_call: TRBJ2-3; d_call: NA; cdr3_nt: TGTGCCAGTAGTATTACGTTGGTAGATACGCAGTATTTT; cdr3_aa: CASSITLVDTQYF
cdr3_length: 15; clone_size: NA; v_call: TRBV7-2; j_call: TRBJ1-2; d_call: TRBD1; cdr3_nt: TGTGCCAGCAGCTTAGCGGGACAGGGTTTAGGTGGCTACACCTTC; cdr3_aa: CASSLAGQGLGGYTF
cdr3_length: 15; clone_size: NA; v_call: TRBV6-2/TRBV6-3; j_call: TRBJ1-5; d_call: NA; cdr3_nt: TGTGCCAGCAGTTCCTGGCCCTATAGCAATCAGCCCCAGCATTTT; cdr3_aa: CASSSWPYSNQPQHF
cdr3_length: 13; clone_size: NA; v_call: TRBV2; j_call: TRBJ2-5; d_call: TRBD2; cdr3_nt: TGTGCCAGCAGTCGGGGGGGCCGCGAGACCCAGTACTTC; cdr3_aa: CASSRGGRETQYF
cdr3_length: 13; clone_size: NA; v_call: TRBV4-1; j_call: TRBJ1-5; d_call: TRBD1; cdr3_nt: TGCGCCAGCAGCCCGGACAGGGCTCAGCCCCAGCATTTT; cdr3_aa: CASSPDRAQPQHF
cdr3_length: 15; clone_size: NA; v_call: TRBV10-3; j_call: TRBJ1-3; d_call: NA; cdr3_nt: TGTGCCATCAGAGACTCCGACAGACCCGGAAACACCATATATTTT; cdr3_aa: CAIRDSDRPGNTIYF
cdr3_length: 15; clone_size: NA; v_call: TRBV4-1; j_call: TRBJ2-5; d_call: NA; cdr3_nt: TGCGCCAGCAGCCAAGATATTCAGGGGTCGGAGACCCAGTACTTC; cdr3_aa: CASSQDIQGSETQYF
cdr3_length: 15; clone_size: NA; v_call: TRBV4-1; j_call: TRBJ2-7; d_call: TRBD1; cdr3_nt: TGCGCCAGCAGCCAAGAGGGACAGGAACTATACGAGCAGTACTTC; cdr3_aa: CASSQEGQELYEQYF
cdr3_length: 14; clone_size: NA; v_call: TRBV7-6; j_call: TRBJ1-4; d_call: NA; cdr3_nt: TGTGCCAGCAGCTTAGCGGGTGGAAATGAAAAACTGTTTTTT; cdr3_aa: CASSLAGGNEKLFF
cdr3_length: 12; clone_size: NA; v_call: TRBV2; j_call: TRBJ2-7; d_call: NA; cdr3_nt: TGTGCCAGCACTTCGTCTTCCTACGAGCAGTACTTC; cdr3_aa: CASTSSSYEQYF
cdr3_length: 13; clone_size: NA; v_call: TRBV19; j_call: TRBJ1-2; d_call: NA; cdr3_nt: TGTGCCAGTTCTTCCAACATACTCTATGGCTACACCTTC; cdr3_aa: CASSSNILYGYTF
cdr3_length: 14; clone_size: NA; v_call: TRBV11-3; j_call: TRBJ2-7; d_call: NA; cdr3_nt: TGTGCCAGCAGCCCAGAGGGGGGGCATTACGAGCAGTACTTC; cdr3_aa: CASSPEGGHYEQYF
cdr3_length: 15; clone_size: once; v_call: TRBV6-5; j_call: TRBJ2-1; d_call: NA; cdr3_nt: TGTGCCAGCAGTTACTCGGGGAGGCCGTACAATGAGCAGTTCTTC; cdr3_aa: CASSYSGRPYNEQFF
cdr3_length: 13; clone_size: NA; v_call: TRBV3-1/TRBV3-2; j_call: TRBJ2-7; d_call: NA; cdr3_nt: TGTGCCAGCAGCCAAGGCAGGGGGGTTGAGCAGTACTTC; cdr3_aa: CASSQGRGVEQYF
cdr3_length: 14; clone_size: NA; v_call: TRBV19; j_call: TRBJ1-5; d_call: NA; cdr3_nt: TGTGCCAGTAGTATGGGGCAGATCAATCAGCCCCAGCATTTT; cdr3_aa: CASSMGQINQPQHF
cdr3_length: 13; clone_size: NA; v_call: TRBV6-2/TRBV6-3; j_call: TRBJ1-5; d_call: NA; cdr3_nt: TGTGCCAGCAGTTACGTACCCAATCAGCCCCAGCATTTT; cdr3_aa: CASSYVPNQPQHF
cdr3_length: 16; clone_size: NA; v_call: TRBV5-4; j_call: TRBJ1-5; d_call: TRBD1; cdr3_nt: TGTGCCAGCAGCTTGGGGGGACAGGGCTCGAATCAGCCCCAGCATTTT; cdr3_aa: CASSLGGQGSNQPQHF
cdr3_length: 14; clone_size: NA; v_call: TRBV3-1/TRBV3-2; j_call: TRBJ1-2; d_call: NA; cdr3_nt: TGTGCCAGCAGCCCATTGACAGGCCCCTATGGCTACACCTTC; cdr3_aa: CASSPLTGPYGYTF
cdr3_length: 12; clone_size: NA; v_call: TRBV25-1; j_call: TRBJ1-2; d_call: NA; cdr3_nt: TGTGCCAGCTCAGGGCAGGGTGAAGGCTACACCTTC; cdr3_aa: CASSGQGEGYTF
cdr3_length: 15; clone_size: NA; v_call: TRBV7-2; j_call: TRBJ2-7; d_call: TRBD1; cdr3_nt: TGTGCCAGCAGTTATACCGGGACAGGGGTCTGGGAGCAGTACTTC; cdr3_aa: CASSYTGTGVWEQYF
cdr3_length: 14; clone_size: NA; v_call: TRBV30; j_call: TRBJ1-2; d_call: NA; cdr3_nt: TGTGCCTGGAGTGCCGGGACAAAGTACTATGGCTACACCTTC; cdr3_aa: CAWSAGTKYYGYTF
cdr3_length: 14; clone_size: NA; v_call: TRBV6-5; j_call: TRBJ1-1; d_call: NA; cdr3_nt: TGTGCCAGCAGTTACTCCGGGGGGGTGGCTGAAGCTTTCTTT; cdr3_aa: CASSYSGGVAEAFF
cdr3_length: 16; clone_size: NA; v_call: TRBV4-2; j_call: TRBJ2-2; d_call: TRBD2; cdr3_nt: TGTGCCAGCAGCCTTAGCGGGGTGACCCAAACCGGGGAGCTGTTTTTT; cdr3_aa: CASSLSGVTQTGELFF
cdr3_length: 15; clone_size: NA; v_call: TRBV4-2; j_call: TRBJ1-6; d_call: NA; cdr3_nt: TGTGCCAGCAGCCAAGAGGGGCAGGGAAGGGCACCCCTCCACTTT; cdr3_aa: CASSQEGQGRAPLHF
cdr3_length: 14; clone_size: NA; v_call: TRBV18; j_call: TRBJ1-2; d_call: NA; cdr3_nt: TGTGCCAGCTCACCGGCAGTCGCTAACTATGGCTACACCTTC; cdr3_aa: CASSPAVANYGYTF
cdr3_length: 14; clone_size: once; v_call: TRBV19; j_call: TRBJ1-4; d_call: NA; cdr3_nt: TGTGCCAGTATCCAGCCTGGGGCTAATGAAAAACTGTTTTTT; cdr3_aa: CASIQPGANEKLFF